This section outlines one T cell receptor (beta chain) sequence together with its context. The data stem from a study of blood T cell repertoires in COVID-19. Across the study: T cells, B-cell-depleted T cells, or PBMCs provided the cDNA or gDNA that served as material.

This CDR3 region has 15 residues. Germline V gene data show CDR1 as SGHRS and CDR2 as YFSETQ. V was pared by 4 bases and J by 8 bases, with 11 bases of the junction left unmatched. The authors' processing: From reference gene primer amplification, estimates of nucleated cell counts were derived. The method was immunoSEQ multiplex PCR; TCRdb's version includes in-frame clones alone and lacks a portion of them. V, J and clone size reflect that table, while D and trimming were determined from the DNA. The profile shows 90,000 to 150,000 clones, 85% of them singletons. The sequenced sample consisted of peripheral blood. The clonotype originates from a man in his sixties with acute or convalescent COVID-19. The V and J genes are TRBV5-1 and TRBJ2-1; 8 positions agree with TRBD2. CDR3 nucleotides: TGCGCCAGCAGCCCAGGGACTAGAGTGGGCGATGAGCAGTTCTTC. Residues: CASSPGTRVGDEQFF.